What follows are 6 T cell receptor beta chains derived from one specimen sequenced in a study of Ad26.COV2.S vaccination and SARS-CoV-2 variants. The treatment was: roughly 19 received Ad26.COV2.S at low or high dose, single or two shots; roughly five received placebo; per-sample allocation not given. Sampling was performed 63 days after the first vaccine or placebo injection. Assay used: immunoSEQ multiplex PCR; TCRdb lists only in-frame clones, some missing. Altogether 360,000 or so clones are present, roughly 90% being singletons, with the ten largest covering about 1.9%. This specimen was peripheral blood, taken in a trial of Ad26.COV2.S vaccine versus placebo. Receptors originate from a person aged 18-60 years who received the Ad26.COV2.S COVID-19 vaccine or a placebo.

The chain has TRBV7-9 and TRBJ2-2; no reliable D call. CDR1 and CDR2 from the germline V gene are SEHNR and FQNEAQ (reference sequence). The CDR3 has 15 residues. V gave up 2 bases and J gave up 1 base, with 8 bases separating them. CDR3 DNA sequence: TGTGCCAGCAGCTTATTTGCGGAGAACACCGGGGAGCTGTTTTTT. Translation gives CASSLFAENTGELFF.

V gene TRBV5-1 combines with J gene TRBJ2-3; 9 bases agree with TRBD1. Trimming removed 0 bases from V and 4 bases from J; junction bases left unmatched: 3. The CDR3 is 15 amino acids. CDR1 and CDR2 from the germline V gene are SGHRS and YFSETQ. The CDR3 DNA reads as TGCGCCAGCAGCTTGGCGGGACAGGGCGCAGATACGCAGTATTTT. It translates to CASSLAGQGADTQYF.

The chain employs TRBV5-1 and TRBJ2-2; D gene unclear. There are 14 residues in the CDR3. V lost 8 bases and J 4 bases, leaving 15 bases between the germline ends. CDR1 and CDR2 from the germline V gene are SGHRS and YFSETQ. This CDR3 is CASQPDGSTGELFF. The CDR3 DNA sequence: TGCGCCAGTCAGCCAGACGGTAGCACCGGGGAGCTGTTTTTT.

The chain is built from TRBV5-1 and TRBJ2-6; D is ambiguous. Germline V gives CDR1 SGHRS, CDR2 YFSETQ. The V end was cut by 5 bases, the J end by 0 bases, with 9 bases between. The CDR3 extends over 15 amino acids. The CDR3 loop reads CASRKGHSGANVLTF. The CDR3 DNA reads as TGCGCCAGCAGAAAGGGCCACTCTGGGGCCAACGTCCTGACTTTC.

The gene calls are TRBV7-2 and TRBJ2-3; D unresolved. Between the trimmed V and J ends, which lost 5 bases and 2 bases, there was a span of 11 bases. This CDR3 is built from 14 residues. Germline V gene data show CDR1 as SGHTA and CDR2 as FQGNSA. For the CDR3, the DNA is TGTGCCAGCAGCCAGTCACGGCTCACAGATACGCAGTATTTT. It specifies CASSQSRLTDTQYF.

This chain uses TRBV7-2 with TRBJ2-3, with D unclear. Germline loops: CDR1 SGHTA, CDR2 FQGNSA. This CDR3 has 13 residues. Trimming removed 1 base at V and 7 bases at J, with 9 bases between. CDR3 DNA: TGTGCCAGCAGCTTAGAATCCGCCCATACGCAGTATTTT. Translating it yields CASSLESAHTQYF. Looking up the rest from reference TRBV7-2 and TRBJ2-3 gives the full variable domain: GAGVSQSPSNKVTEKGKDVELRCDPISGHTALYWYRQSLGQGLEFLIYFQGNSAPDKSGLPSDRFSAERTGGSVSTLTIQRTQQEDSAVYLCASSLESAHTQYFGPGTRLTVL.